This TCR beta chain comes out of a study of T cell changes during pregnancy in multiple sclerosis. Some clones are missing from TCRdb's copy, which holds only in-frame ones; the method was immunoSEQ multiplex PCR. The sample contains tens of thousands of clones, around 94% of which appear only once. CDR3 size: 14 residues. Germline-derived CDR1 and CDR2 are SGHVS and FQNEAQ. V was clipped by 7 bases and J by 3 bases, with 13 bases between them. The sample was CD4+ T cells from peripheral blood mononuclear cells, taken after pregnancy. The chain uses TRBV7-8 and TRBJ1-5, with a weak D call TRBD1 (5 bases). The clonotype comes from a female donor with multiple sclerosis, enrolled in a pregnancy study. The CDR3: CASTRGVINQPQHF. CDR3 bases: TGTGCCAGCACCCGGGGGGTGATCAATCAGCCCCAGCATTTT. Full variable domain (rest looked up from reference TRBV7-8 and TRBJ1-5): GAGVSQSPRYKVAKRGQDVALRCDPISGHVSLFWYQQALGQGPEFLTYFQNEAQLDKSGLPSDRFFAERPEGSVSTLKIQRTQQEDSAVYLCASTRGVINQPQHFGDGTRLSIL.